This TCR beta chain emerged from a study of blood T cell repertoires in COVID-19. Overall study: Spain, Italy and the United States supplied samples that represented acute and convalescent COVID-19. The cDNA or gDNA used as material had been derived from T cells, B-cell-depleted T cells, or PBMCs.

V lost 3 bases and J 5 bases, leaving 11 bases between the germline ends. The CDR3 has 13 residues. The V gene's germline CDR1 is MGHRA and CDR2 YSYEKL. This clone came up once. In the authors' workflow: Reference gene primer amplification in the assay estimated nucleated cell counts. Only in-frame clones appear in the TCRdb table, and some are missing; sequencing was by immunoSEQ multiplex PCR. The DNA gave D and trimming, while V, J and clone size come from that table. The sample includes hundreds of thousands of clones, 70% to 90% seen only once; the top ten take approximately 0.25%. This clonotype was obtained from a woman between 18 and 29 years old with acute or convalescent COVID-19. The chain combines TRBV4-1 with TRBJ2-7; D possibly corresponds to TRBD2 (6 bases). The sequencing input was peripheral blood. CDR3 region: CASSHRTGDEQYF. The CDR3 nucleotides read TGCGCCAGCAGCCACAGAACGGGGGACGAGCAGTACTTC.